This paragraph reports one T cell receptor (beta chain). Its specific antigen is unknown. The record has no base qualities; no much larger clone is one base away. To synthesize cDNA, template-switch 5'RACE was performed with a primer carrying a 10-nucleotide random unique molecular identifier so that each TCR transcript was tagged. Each sequencing run produced over 160 million TCR-beta sequences covering 15-18 subjects. Total RNA was extracted with the RNeasy kit. TCR-beta VDJ regions were amplified with primers for the TCR constant region and the 5'RACE anchor, using the KAPA Real-time Library Amplification kit. Sample indexes and Illumina adaptors were added in a first PCR, and a second PCR then increased library yield. After purification with Ampure beads, the TCR product of roughly 650 bp was size-selected on a 2% E-gel SizeSelection system. Library quality was checked on a Bioanalyzer, concentration was measured with Qubit, and libraries were quantified with the Kapa Library Quantification kit before pooling. Libraries were sequenced paired-end 2 x 150 bp on an Illumina HiSeq 2500. To increase sequence diversity, about 25-31% phiX was spiked into each library pool. The study's own analysis went as follows. The quality-filtered reads were processed with the UMI-based MiGEC pipeline, whose error correction step removed more than 80% of the raw TCR sequences. IMGT germline references were used for alignment of VDJ genes, and clonotypes were defined by a unique CDR3 amino acid sequence together with V-J genes. Clonal expansion, Shannon diversity and CDR3 relatedness were evaluated with VDJtools (CalcPairwiseDistances, ClusterSamples), while phylogenetic trees were built in CLCbio workbench. A clone was classed as expanded if it had 8 or more unique UMIs, a cutoff based on coefficient-of-variation modelling across technical triplicates. TCRdb reprocessed the public reads (quality trimming at Q25 with fastp, clone calling with MiXCR) and kept in-frame beta chains. When rows share a CDR3 protein, they turn into one entry using the most common DNA and genes. The V and J calls come from TCRdb's annotation, not from the publication. In this sample the table shows about 60,000 distinct CDR3 sequences, 8.5% to 10% of which occur a single time. In total, the top ten clones hold around 13% of the sample.

These data are taken from a study of neurological immune-mediated disorders (dated by TCRdb to between 2018 and 2020). Some background on the complete study: The study compared peripheral blood TCR-beta repertoires of HTLV-I-associated myelopathy (HAM/TSP) patients, multiple sclerosis patients and healthy controls using UMI-based sequencing. The 100 to 110 TCR-beta libraries covered PBMC samples along with longitudinal samples, technical triplicates, and paired sorted CD4+ and CD8+ T-cell subsets. Longitudinal HAM/TSP and healthy donors were sampled at 3 time-points each (about 3-40 month intervals). Of the 70 or so subjects in the cohort, roughly 14 were HAM/TSP patients, some 35 were multiple sclerosis patients, and some 20 were healthy controls.

Summary of the overall study and its limitations: TCR clonal expansion was highest in HAM/TSP patients and lowest in MS patients, with MS patients falling below even healthy controls. Across subjects, expanded clones never shared an identical CDR3 amino acid sequence, which suggests that the TCR-beta repertoires in every group were private.

The time point label corresponds to: longitudinal time-point 2. Healthy controls were blood bank volunteers in Maryland, USA. Unsorted PBMC libraries were generated from 2 million PBMCs stored in RNAlater at -80 °C until RNA extraction. Peripheral blood was subjected to Ficoll-Hypaque density gradient centrifugation to isolate PBMCs, which were then cryopreserved in liquid nitrogen. The CDR3 sequence holds 13 residues, the cysteine and phenylalanine included. CDR3 DNA is the only sequence kept; it has 39 bases, read in frame from the first base. Via the germline V gene, CDR1 is SGHRS and CDR2 YFSETQ. V loses 9 bases, J loses 3 bases, and the germline ends lie 16 bases apart.

The origin of this receptor is a man between 25 and 39 years old in good health. The source material was PBMCs. This sequence uses TRBV5-1 and TRBJ2-7; a confident D gene designation cannot be given. The DNA reads TGCGCCATCAGGAATCCACACGACTACGAGCAGTACTTC. This encodes CAIRNPHDYEQYF.